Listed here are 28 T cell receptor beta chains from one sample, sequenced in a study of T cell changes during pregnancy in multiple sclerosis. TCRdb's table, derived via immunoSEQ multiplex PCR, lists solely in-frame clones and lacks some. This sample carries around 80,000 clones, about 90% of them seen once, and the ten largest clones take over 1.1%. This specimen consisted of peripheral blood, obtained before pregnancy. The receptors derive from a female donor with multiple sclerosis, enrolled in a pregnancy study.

The CDR3 DNA is TGTGCCAGCAGCTTATCGGGGCGGGAGCACAATGAGCAGTTCTTC. This gives the protein CASSLSGREHNEQFF. The chain recombines TRBV7-3 with TRBJ2-1, with 7 bases identical to TRBD2. Losses at the gene ends were 2 bases for V and 5 bases for J; bases not matched to a gene: 6. The CDR3 loop spans 15 amino acids. The germline V gene has CDR1 SGHTA and CDR2 FQGTGA. The full variable domain, rest sourced from reference TRBV7-3 and TRBJ2-1, is GAGVSQTPSNKVTEKGKYVELRCDPISGHTALYWYRQSLGQGPEFLIYFQGTGAADDSGLPNDRFFAVRPEGSVSTLKIQRTERGDSAVYLCASSLSGREHNEQFFGPGTRLTVL.

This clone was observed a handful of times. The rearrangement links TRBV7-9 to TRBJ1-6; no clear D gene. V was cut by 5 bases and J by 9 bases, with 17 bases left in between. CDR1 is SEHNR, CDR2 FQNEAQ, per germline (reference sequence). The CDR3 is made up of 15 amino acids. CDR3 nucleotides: TGTGCCAGCAGCCCCCCACCTGGGGAGCCTTCACCCCTCCACTTT. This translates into CASSPPPGEPSPLHF.

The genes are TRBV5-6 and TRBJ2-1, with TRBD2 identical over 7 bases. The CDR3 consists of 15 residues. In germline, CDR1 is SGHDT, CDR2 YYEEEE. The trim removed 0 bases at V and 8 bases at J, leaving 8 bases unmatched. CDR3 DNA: TGTGCCAGCAGCTTGGGTTTTCGGGCGGGAGATGAGCAGTTCTTC. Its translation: CASSLGFRAGDEQFF.

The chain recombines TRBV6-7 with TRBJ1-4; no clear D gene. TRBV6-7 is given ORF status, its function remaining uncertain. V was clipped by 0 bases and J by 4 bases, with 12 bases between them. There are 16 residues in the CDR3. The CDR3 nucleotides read TGTGCCAGCAGTTACTCGAGTGAGGGTTATAATGAAAAACTGTTTTTT. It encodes CASSYSSEGYNEKLFF.

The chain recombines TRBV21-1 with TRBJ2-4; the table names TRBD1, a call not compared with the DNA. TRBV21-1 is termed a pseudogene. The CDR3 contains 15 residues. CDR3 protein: CASSKSGQESNIQYF. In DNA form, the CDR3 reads TGTGCCAGCAGCAAGTCGGGACAGGAATCAAACATTCAGTACTTC.

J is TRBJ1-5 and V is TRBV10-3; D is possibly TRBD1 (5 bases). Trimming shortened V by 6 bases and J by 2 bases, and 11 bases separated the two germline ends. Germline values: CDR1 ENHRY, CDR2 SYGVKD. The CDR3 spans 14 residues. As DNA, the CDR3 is TGTGCCATCAGGCCAGGGCTGGGCAATCAGCCCCAGCATTTT. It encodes CAIRPGLGNQPQHF.

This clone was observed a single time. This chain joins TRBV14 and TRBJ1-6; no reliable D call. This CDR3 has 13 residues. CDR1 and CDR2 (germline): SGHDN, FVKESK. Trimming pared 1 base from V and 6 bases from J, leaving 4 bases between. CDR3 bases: TGTGCCAGCAGCCAAGTCGGTAATTCACCCCTCCACTTT. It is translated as CASSQVGNSPLHF.

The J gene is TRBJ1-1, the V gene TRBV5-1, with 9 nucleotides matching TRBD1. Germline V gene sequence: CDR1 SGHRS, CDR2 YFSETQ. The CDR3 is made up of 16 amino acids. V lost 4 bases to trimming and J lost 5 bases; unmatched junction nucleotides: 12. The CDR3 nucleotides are TGCGCCAGCAGCGTGCTGGGGACAGGGACGTTGACTGAAGCTTTCTTT. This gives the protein CASSVLGTGTLTEAFF.

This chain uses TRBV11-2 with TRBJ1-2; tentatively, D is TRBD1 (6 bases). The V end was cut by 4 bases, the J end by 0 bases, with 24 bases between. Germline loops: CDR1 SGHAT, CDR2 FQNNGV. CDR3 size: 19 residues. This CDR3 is CASSSRRLTGQTANYGYTF. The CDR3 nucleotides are TGTGCCAGCAGCTCCCGGCGACTCACAGGACAGACCGCTAACTATGGCTACACCTTC. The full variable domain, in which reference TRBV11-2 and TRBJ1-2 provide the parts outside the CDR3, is EAGVAQSPRYKIIEKRQSVAFWCNPISGHATLYWYQQILGQGPKLLIQFQNNGVVDDSQLPKDRFSAERLKGVDSTLKIQPAKLEDSAVYLCASSSRRLTGQTANYGYTFGSGTRLTVV.

The DNA for the CDR3 is TGTGCCAGCAGCAGACAGGGGGGGCGTACAGATACGCAGTATTTT. Translated, it gives CASSRQGGRTDTQYF. The J gene is TRBJ2-3, the V gene TRBV27, with 9 bases fitting TRBD1. V lost 6 bases and J lost 3; bases outside the gene matches: 7. Germline-derived CDR1 and CDR2 are MNHEY and SMNVEV (reference sequence). This CDR3 is built from 15 residues.

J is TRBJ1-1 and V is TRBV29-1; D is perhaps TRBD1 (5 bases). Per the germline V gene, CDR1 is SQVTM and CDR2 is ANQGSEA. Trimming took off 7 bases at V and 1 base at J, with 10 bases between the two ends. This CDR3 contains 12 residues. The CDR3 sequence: CSGGGANTEAFF. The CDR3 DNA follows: TGCAGCGGCGGCGGGGCGAACACTGAAGCTTTCTTT.

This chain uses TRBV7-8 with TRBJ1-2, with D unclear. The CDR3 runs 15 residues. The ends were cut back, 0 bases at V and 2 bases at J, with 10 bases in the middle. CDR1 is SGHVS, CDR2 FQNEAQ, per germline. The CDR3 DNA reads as TGTGCCAGCAGCTTAGCAGCATCCGGGAACTATGGCTACACCTTC. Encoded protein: CASSLAASGNYGYTF.

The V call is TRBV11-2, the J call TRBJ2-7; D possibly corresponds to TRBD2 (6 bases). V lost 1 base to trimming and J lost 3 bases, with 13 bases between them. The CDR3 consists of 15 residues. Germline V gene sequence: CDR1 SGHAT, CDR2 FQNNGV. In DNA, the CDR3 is TGTGCCAGCAGCTTAGGATTTGGGGGGATCTACGAGCAGTACTTC. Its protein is CASSLGFGGIYEQYF.

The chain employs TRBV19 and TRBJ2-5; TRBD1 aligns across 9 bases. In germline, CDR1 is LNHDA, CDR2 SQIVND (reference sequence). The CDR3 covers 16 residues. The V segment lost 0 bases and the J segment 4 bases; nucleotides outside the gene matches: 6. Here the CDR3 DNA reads TGTGCCAGTAGTATAGAGGGACAGGGAGTAGTAGAGACCCAGTACTTC. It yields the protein CASSIEGQGVVETQYF.

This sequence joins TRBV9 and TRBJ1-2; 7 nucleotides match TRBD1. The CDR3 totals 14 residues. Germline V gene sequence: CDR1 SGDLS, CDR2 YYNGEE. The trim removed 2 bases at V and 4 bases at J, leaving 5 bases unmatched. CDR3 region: CASSVGQVTYGYTF. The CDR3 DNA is TGTGCCAGCAGCGTCGGACAGGTGACCTATGGCTACACCTTC.

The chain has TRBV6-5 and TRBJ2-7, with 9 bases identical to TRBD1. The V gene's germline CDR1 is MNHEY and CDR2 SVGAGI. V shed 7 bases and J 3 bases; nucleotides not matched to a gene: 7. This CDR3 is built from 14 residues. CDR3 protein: CASTTGTGIYEQYF. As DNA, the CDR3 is TGTGCCAGCACAACCGGGACAGGGATCTACGAGCAGTACTTC.

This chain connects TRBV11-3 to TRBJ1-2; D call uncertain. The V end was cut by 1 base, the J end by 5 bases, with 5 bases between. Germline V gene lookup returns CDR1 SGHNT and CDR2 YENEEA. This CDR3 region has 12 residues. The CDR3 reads CASSLARYGYTF. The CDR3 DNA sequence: TGTGCCAGCAGCTTAGCCAGATATGGCTACACCTTC.

CDR3 amino acids: CASSEHLKVEAFF. Written as DNA, the CDR3 is TGTGCCAGCAGTGAACACTTGAAAGTTGAAGCTTTCTTT. The chain employs TRBV6-1 and TRBJ1-1; D unclear. The CDR3 runs 13 residues. Germline V gene lookup returns CDR1 MNHNS and CDR2 SASEGT. Trimming left V 2 bases short and J 7 bases short, with 11 bases between.

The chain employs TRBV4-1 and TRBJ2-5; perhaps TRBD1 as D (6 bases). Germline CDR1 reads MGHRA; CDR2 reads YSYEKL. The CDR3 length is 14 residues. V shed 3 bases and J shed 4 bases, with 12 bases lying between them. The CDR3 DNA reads TGCGCCAGCAGCCACGGGACACTTCGAGAGACCCAGTACTTC. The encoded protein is CASSHGTLRETQYF.

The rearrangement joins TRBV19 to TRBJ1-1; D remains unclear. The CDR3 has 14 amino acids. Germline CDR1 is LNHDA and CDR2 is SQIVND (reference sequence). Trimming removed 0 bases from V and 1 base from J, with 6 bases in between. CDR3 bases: TGTGCCAGTAGTATAGATCGGGGGAACACTGAAGCTTTCTTT. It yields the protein CASSIDRGNTEAFF.

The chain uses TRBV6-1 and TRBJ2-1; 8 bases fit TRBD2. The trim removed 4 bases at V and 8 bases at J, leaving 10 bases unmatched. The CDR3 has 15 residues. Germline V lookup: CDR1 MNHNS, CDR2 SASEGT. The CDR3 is CASSVRSGGPDEQFF. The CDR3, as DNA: TGTGCCAGCAGTGTACGGAGCGGGGGTCCTGATGAGCAGTTCTTC.

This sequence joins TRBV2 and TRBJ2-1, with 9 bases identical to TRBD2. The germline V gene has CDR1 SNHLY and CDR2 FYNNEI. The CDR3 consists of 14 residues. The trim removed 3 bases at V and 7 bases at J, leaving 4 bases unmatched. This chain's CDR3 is CASSELAGMNEQFF. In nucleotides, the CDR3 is TGTGCCAGCAGTGAGCTAGCGGGGATGAATGAGCAGTTCTTC.

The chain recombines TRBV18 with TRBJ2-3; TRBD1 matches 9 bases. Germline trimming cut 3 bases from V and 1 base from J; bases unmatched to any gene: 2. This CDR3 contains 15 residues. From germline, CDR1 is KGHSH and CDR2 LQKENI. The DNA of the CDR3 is TGTGCCAGCTCACCCCGGGACAGGGGCACAGATACGCAGTATTTT. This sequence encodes CASSPRDRGTDTQYF.

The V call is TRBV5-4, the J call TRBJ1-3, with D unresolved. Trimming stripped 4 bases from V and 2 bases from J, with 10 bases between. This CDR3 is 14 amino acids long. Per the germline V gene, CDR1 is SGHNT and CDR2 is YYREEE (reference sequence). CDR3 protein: CASSRGEAGNTIYF. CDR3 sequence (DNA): TGTGCCAGCAGCCGCGGTGAGGCTGGAAACACCATATATTTT.

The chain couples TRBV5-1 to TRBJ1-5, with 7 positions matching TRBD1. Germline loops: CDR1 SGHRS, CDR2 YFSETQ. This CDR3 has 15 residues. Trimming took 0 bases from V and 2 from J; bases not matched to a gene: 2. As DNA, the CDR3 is TGCGCCAGCAGCTTGGGGGGGACAGGCAATCAGCCCCAGCATTTT. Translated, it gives CASSLGGTGNQPQHF.

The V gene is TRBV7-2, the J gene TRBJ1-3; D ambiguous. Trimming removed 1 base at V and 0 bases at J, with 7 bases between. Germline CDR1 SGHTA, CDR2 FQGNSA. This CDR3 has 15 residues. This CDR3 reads CASSLDGRSGNTIYF. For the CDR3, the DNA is TGTGCCAGCAGCTTAGATGGGCGCTCTGGAAACACCATATATTTT.

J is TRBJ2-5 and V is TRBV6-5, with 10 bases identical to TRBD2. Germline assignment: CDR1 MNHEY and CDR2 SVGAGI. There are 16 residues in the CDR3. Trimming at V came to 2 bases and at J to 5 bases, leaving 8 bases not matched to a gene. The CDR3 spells CASSYHSGGLRETQYF. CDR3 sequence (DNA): TGTGCCAGCAGTTACCATAGCGGGGGGCTCAGGGAGACCCAGTACTTC.

CDR3 DNA sequence: TGTGCCAGTAGTATTACGGGGTCGGCGGGAACTGAAGCTTTCTTT. Protein: CASSITGSAGTEAFF. The genes are TRBV19 and TRBJ1-1; no reliable D call. V was clipped by 3 bases and J by 5 bases, with 16 bases between them. Germline V CDR1 and CDR2: LNHDA, SQIVND (reference sequence). The length of the CDR3 is 15 residues.